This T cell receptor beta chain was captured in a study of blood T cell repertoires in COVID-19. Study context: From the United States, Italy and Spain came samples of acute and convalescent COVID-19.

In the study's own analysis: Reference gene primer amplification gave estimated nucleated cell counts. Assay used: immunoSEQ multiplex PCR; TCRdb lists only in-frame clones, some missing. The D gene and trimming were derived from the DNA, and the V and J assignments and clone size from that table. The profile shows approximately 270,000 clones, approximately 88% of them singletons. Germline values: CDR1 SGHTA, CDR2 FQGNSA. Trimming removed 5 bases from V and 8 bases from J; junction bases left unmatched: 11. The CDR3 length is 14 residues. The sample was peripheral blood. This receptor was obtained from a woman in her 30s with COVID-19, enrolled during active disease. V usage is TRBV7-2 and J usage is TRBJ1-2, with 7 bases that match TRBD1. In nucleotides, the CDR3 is TGTGCCAGCAGCGCCTCAGAGGGGGCGGGAGGCTACACCTTC. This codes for CASSASEGAGGYTF.